This TCR beta chain was identified in a study of control samples from healthy donors and cancer patients. Profiled with immunoSEQ multiplex PCR; TCRdb holds only in-frame clones, not every one. The sample lists 120,000 or so clones, roughly 84% occurring once. The specimen sequenced was blood. The sequence derives from a man aged 35-49 years in good health.

CDR3 nucleotides: TGTGCCACCAGTGGCACAGATACGCAGTATTTT. Amino acids: CATSGTDTQYF. The chain uses TRBV24-1 and TRBJ2-3, with D hard to call. Germline CDR1 and CDR2: KGHDR and SFDVKD. The CDR3 covers 11 residues. Trimming cost V 5 bases and J 1 base, with 0 bases left between them.